The TCR beta chain under discussion was sequenced for a study of preoperative IRX-2 immunotherapy in early breast cancer. The treatment here: preoperative locoregional IRX-2 cytokine immunotherapy. Patients received preoperative, locoregional IRX-2 cytokine immunotherapy in a phase Ib study. Trimming took off 10 bases at V and 5 bases at J, with 18 bases between the two ends. CDR3 length: 14 residues. Germline values: CDR1 LNHDA, CDR2 SQIVND (reference sequence). Profiling relied on immunoSEQ multiplex PCR, and the TCRdb table lists in-frame clones only, not all of them. In the table there are about 3,300 clones, roughly 69% of which are singletons.

The source was tumor tissue, collected before IRX-2 immunotherapy. The chain joins TRBV19 to TRBJ2-1; perhaps D is TRBD1 or TRBD2 (5 bases each). The source of this sequence is a human donor with breast cancer. The CDR3 loop is CATTGPFLDNEQFF. For the CDR3, the DNA is TGTGCCACCACGGGACCGTTCCTCGACAATGAGCAGTTCTTC.